The present entry profiles one TCR beta chain with its context. Its target is unknown. This CDR3 has 16 residues. Germline V CDR1 and CDR2: DFQATT, SNEGSKA (reference sequence). Trimming shortened V by 0 bases and J by 4 bases, and 16 bases separated the two germline ends. The entry originates in a study of T cell repertoires in cytomegalovirus infection. For the study at large: Indications of both CMV infection and matching HLA type were provided by public TCR beta signatures.

From the reads, TCRdb called clonotypes with MiXCR, one entry per CDR3 protein. This table has 270,000 or so distinct CDR3 sequences, approximately 15% appearing once. Study-wide results and caveats: People with CMV and the relevant HLA were identified by cumulative public TCR beta family frequency. Ex vivo, HLA-C-restricted CMV-specific TCR beta clonotypes prevailed over the rest of the response.

The chain carries TRBV20-1 and TRBJ2-1; the D gene is possibly TRBD1 (6 bases). The sequenced sample was CD8+ T cells from PBMCs. The TCR originated in a human donor in good health (CMV status not recorded). Some clones in this sample may be carry-over from other donors' samples. CDR3 protein: CSARDPVRGQYNEQFF. The DNA of the CDR3 is TGCAGTGCTAGAGATCCAGTCCGGGGACAATACAATGAGCAGTTCTTC.